This entry describes one T cell receptor beta chain. Each CDR3 protein gets one entry after TCRdb re-called the PCR reads with MiXCR. Among a few hundred thousand distinct CDR3 sequences listed, about 20% were seen once. The sample comes from a study of molecular identifiers for immune sequencing clone quantification. Based on a CD8+CD4-CCR7+CD45RA+ profile, naive CD8 T cells were sorted. Trimming left V 1 base short and J 4 bases short, with 8 bases between. CDR1 and CDR2 (germline): DFQATT, SNEGSKA (reference sequence). This CDR3 is 12 amino acids long. Sequences were obtained from naive CD8+ T cells from blood, with Jurkat cell RNA spiked in. Specified subset: FACS-sorted CD8+CD4-CCR7+CD45RA+ naive T cells. This receptor was obtained from a human donor in good health. Some libraries in this study had Jurkat cell RNA spiked in. The rearrangement uses TRBV20-1 and TRBJ2-7, with D possibly matching TRBD2 (5 bases). CDR3 nucleotides: TGCAGTGCTAGAGGTTCGGGGTACGAGCAGTACTTC. It encodes CSARGSGYEQYF.